Below are 22 T cell receptor beta chains sequenced from a single sample in a study of neurological immune-mediated disorders (dated by TCRdb to about 2019). The library was obtained by 5' RACE. TCRdb names Illumina HiSeq 2500 as the instrument used. The public reads were reprocessed in TCRdb via fastp at Q25 and MiXCR, keeping in-frame beta chains. Each CDR3 protein appears once, grouped with its most common genes and DNA. Here the sample has 27,000 or so distinct CDR3 sequences; under 25% occur a single time. 16% of the sample goes to the ten largest clones. Input material: PBMCs. Source of these receptors: a woman between 55 and 75 years old in good health.

This clonotype is deemed medium-sized. The gene calls are TRBV7-2 and TRBJ1-4; D gene ambiguous. The V and J ends lost 1 base and 8 bases respectively, with 11 bases between them. The germline V gene has CDR1 SGHTA and CDR2 FQGNSA. The CDR3 is made up of 14 amino acids. The CDR3 sequence is CASSLGASQEKLFF. For the CDR3, the DNA is TGTGCCAGCAGCTTAGGTGCGAGCCAAGAAAAACTGTTTTTT.

The chain employs TRBV6-6 and TRBJ2-1, with 8 positions matching TRBD2. This CDR3 is built from 15 residues. From germline, CDR1 is MNHNY and CDR2 SVGAGI (reference sequence). J lost 9 bases, V lost 6 bases, and 13 bases had no gene match. CDR3 protein: CASRPSGSEFSEQFF. CDR3 sequence (DNA): TGTGCCAGCAGACCCAGCGGGAGCGAGTTTAGTGAGCAGTTCTTC.

This clonotype appeared many times. The CDR3 DNA reads TGCAGTGCTAGGGGCAGGGCTAACTCCTACGAGCAGTACTTC. Residues: CSARGRANSYEQYF. V and J are TRBV20-1 and TRBJ2-7, with TRBD1 as a possible D gene (5 bases). Trimming removed 3 bases from V and 0 bases from J, with 12 bases in between. Germline loops: CDR1 DFQATT, CDR2 SNEGSKA (reference sequence). This CDR3 contains 14 residues.

This clonotype was counted between two and nine times. The chain joins TRBV28 to TRBJ2-7; 9 bases are shared with TRBD2. With V trimmed by 6 bases and J by 2 bases, 5 bases remained unmatched. The CDR3 loop spans 14 amino acids. The V gene's germline CDR1 is MDHEN and CDR2 SYDVKM. CDR3 region: CASSTLAGTYEQYF. In nucleotides, the CDR3 is TGTGCCAGCAGCACCCTAGCGGGGACCTACGAGCAGTACTTC.

This clonotype has just a few counts. The chain joins TRBV20-1 to TRBJ1-5; D might be TRBD1 (5 bases). The V and J ends lost 3 bases and 5 bases respectively, with 11 bases between them. Germline assignment: CDR1 DFQATT and CDR2 SNEGSKA (reference sequence). The CDR3 is 13 amino acids. CDR3 protein: CSASWLGDQPQHF. In DNA, the CDR3 is TGCAGTGCTAGTTGGTTAGGGGATCAGCCCCAGCATTTT.

This clonotype is classed as medium-sized (0.01 to 0.1%). V and J are TRBV6-2 or TRBV6-3 and TRBJ2-7, with 7 bases lining up with TRBD1. Germline loops: CDR1 MNHEY, CDR2 SVGEGT. This CDR3 is 14 amino acids long. The V gene end was trimmed by 2 bases and the J gene end by 0 bases; junction bases not matched to a gene: 1. CDR3 DNA: TGTGCCAGCAGTTACGGGACAGACTCCTACGAGCAGTACTTC. Amino acids: CASSYGTDSYEQYF.

This clonotype occurred many times. V and J are TRBV20-1 and TRBJ1-2; 10 nucleotides line up with TRBD1. Per germline, CDR1 DFQATT and CDR2 SNEGSKA (reference sequence). The CDR3 spans 12 residues. V lost 6 bases to trimming and J lost 5 bases; unmatched junction nucleotides: 3. The CDR3, as DNA: TGCAGTGCCCAGGACAGGGGGTATGGCTACACCTTC. It yields the protein CSAQDRGYGYTF.

This clonotype was observed at least ten times. The chain has TRBV7-9 and TRBJ1-5; D unresolved. This CDR3 region has 13 residues. V was shortened by 1 base and J by 1 base, with 2 bases between the two germline ends. Germline V gene data show CDR1 as SEHNR and CDR2 as FQNEAQ (reference sequence). This CDR3 is CASSLDSNQPQHF. The DNA of the CDR3 is TGTGCCAGCAGCTTAGACAGCAATCAGCCCCAGCATTTT.

This clonotype has a count of ten or more. CDR3 sequence: CATSDSREGVTEAFF. The CDR3 DNA is TGTGCCACCAGTGATTCCCGGGAAGGGGTAACTGAAGCTTTCTTT. The chain joins TRBV24-1 to TRBJ1-1; the D gene is possibly TRBD1 (5 bases). Germline V lookup: CDR1 KGHDR, CDR2 SFDVKD. V lost 2 bases, J lost 5 bases, and 14 bases lay in between. The CDR3 has 15 amino acids.

This clonotype was seen repeatedly, ten times or more. This rearrangement joins TRBV5-1 to TRBJ2-7, with a tentative D call TRBD2 (5 bases). CDR3 size: 12 residues. Per the germline V gene, CDR1 is SGHRS and CDR2 is YFSETQ. V shed 7 bases and J shed 3 bases, with 11 bases lying between them. This CDR3 is CASSEGVYEQYF. CDR3 bases: TGCGCCAGCTCAGAGGGAGTCTACGAGCAGTACTTC.

CDR3 region: CASSQWTENIQYF. DNA for the CDR3: TGTGCCAGCAGCCAATGGACGGAAAACATTCAGTACTTC. V and J are TRBV14 and TRBJ2-4, with no clear D. The CDR3 contains 13 residues. The V gene lost 2 bases and the J gene lost 5 bases, with 7 bases spanning the gap. Germline V gene data show CDR1 as SGHDN and CDR2 as FVKESK.

This clonotype has ten or more counts. V is TRBV6-6 and J is TRBJ2-7; 10 bases are a match to TRBD1. Germline loops: CDR1 MNHNY, CDR2 SVGAGI (reference sequence). The CDR3 runs 15 residues. The ends lost 6 bases at V and 2 bases at J; junction bases unmatched: 7. CDR3: CASRKPGQGTYEQYF. Here the CDR3 DNA reads TGTGCCAGCAGGAAACCGGGACAGGGGACCTACGAGCAGTACTTC.

This clonotype appeared many times. The chain combines TRBV7-3 with TRBJ2-1; 7 bases line up with TRBD1. Germline V gene sequence: CDR1 SGHTA, CDR2 FQGTGA. This CDR3 is built from 15 residues. The V segment lost 6 bases and the J segment 1 base; nucleotides outside the gene matches: 6. The CDR3 DNA sequence: TGTGCCAGCAGTCGAGACAGGGCGTCCTACAATGAGCAGTTCTTC. As protein: CASSRDRASYNEQFF.

This clonotype was recorded many times. The V and J genes are TRBV28 and TRBJ2-3; D perhaps matches TRBD1 (6 bases). Looked up from germline, CDR1 is MDHEN and CDR2 is SYDVKM. CDR3 length: 14 residues. V dropped 3 bases and J dropped 2 bases, with 9 bases sitting between them. The CDR3 DNA reads as TGTGCCAGCAGTTTTAGGGACAACACAGATACGCAGTATTTT. Protein: CASSFRDNTDTQYF.

The chain links TRBV20-1 to TRBJ2-3; D not resolved. Trimming took off 7 bases at V and 2 bases at J, with 10 bases between the two ends. The CDR3 extends over 12 amino acids. CDR1 is DFQATT, CDR2 SNEGSKA, per germline (reference sequence). CDR3 DNA: TGCAGTGAAGGTTGGATCACAGATACGCAGTATTTT. Translated: CSEGWITDTQYF.

The chain couples TRBV9 to TRBJ1-1; D ambiguous. CDR1 is SGDLS and CDR2 is YYNGEE in the germline V gene. V was pared by 5 bases and J by 0 bases, with 8 bases between. The CDR3 covers 13 residues. This chain's CDR3 is CASRVLLNTEAFF. The CDR3 region has the DNA TGTGCCAGCAGAGTACTACTGAACACTGAAGCTTTCTTT. The variable domain in full, completed from reference TRBV9 and TRBJ1-1, reads DSGVTQTPKHLITATGQRVTLRCSPRSGDLSVYWYQQSLDQGLQFLIQYYNGEERAKGNILERFSAQQFPDLHSELNLSSLELGDSALYFCASRVLLNTEAFFGQGTRLTVV.

This clonotype was counted at least ten times. The rearrangement uses TRBV28 and TRBJ2-3, with 9 bases fitting TRBD2. Germline V gene lookup returns CDR1 MDHEN and CDR2 SYDVKM. The CDR3 has 15 amino acids. The junction had 4 bases not matched to a gene; V was cut back by 4 bases and J by 2 bases. The CDR3 region is CASSSSGTITDTQYF. CDR3 sequence (DNA): TGTGCCAGCAGTTCTAGCGGGACGATCACAGATACGCAGTATTTT.

This sequence joins TRBV18 and TRBJ2-6; D remains ambiguous. The CDR3 is 15 residues long. From germline, CDR1 is KGHSH and CDR2 LQKENI. Trimming shortened V by 1 base and J by 3 bases, and 7 bases separated the two germline ends. Here the CDR3 DNA reads TGTGCCAGCTCACCACAGGGATTTGGGGCCAACGTCCTGACTTTC. It codes for CASSPQGFGANVLTF. The full variable domain, in which reference TRBV18 and TRBJ2-6 provide the parts outside the CDR3, is NAGVMQNPRHLVRRRGQEARLRCSPMKGHSHVYWYRQLPEEGLKFMVYLQKENIIDESGMPKERFSAEFPKEGPSILRIQQVVRGDSAAYFCASSPQGFGANVLTFGAGSRLTVL.

This clonotype has ten or more counts. The J gene is TRBJ2-1, the V gene TRBV11-1, with 7 bases identical to TRBD2. Germline CDR1 SGHAT, CDR2 FQDESV (reference sequence). CDR3 length equals 17 residues. Germline trimming cut 5 bases from V and 7 bases from J; bases unmatched to any gene: 17. CDR3 protein: CASSLHPAATGRNEQFF. CDR3 in DNA: TGTGCCAGCAGCCTACACCCCGCGGCCACCGGGAGGAATGAGCAGTTCTTC.

This clonotype came up many times. This chain uses TRBV20-1 with TRBJ2-2, with D perhaps TRBD1 (6 bases). The CDR3 runs to 14 residues. V shed 6 bases and J shed 3 bases, with 14 bases lying between them. The germline V gene has CDR1 DFQATT and CDR2 SNEGSKA (reference sequence). CDR3 region: CSAPRQDHTGELFF. CDR3 nucleotide sequence: TGCAGTGCACCTCGACAGGACCACACCGGGGAGCTGTTTTTT.

This clonotype was observed at least ten times. The CDR3 here is CAISEPSRNYNEQFF. CDR3 DNA: TGTGCCATCAGTGAGCCCAGCCGAAACTACAATGAGCAGTTCTTC. The chain links TRBV10-3 to TRBJ2-1; unclear D gene. V was shortened by 2 bases and J by 3 bases, with 11 bases between the two germline ends. Germline V gives CDR1 ENHRY, CDR2 SYGVKD. This CDR3 region has 15 residues.

This clonotype appeared many times. V is TRBV20-1 and J is TRBJ2-1; 8 bases are a match to TRBD2. Germline trimming cut 4 bases from V and 1 base from J; bases unmatched to any gene: 9. Germline CDR1 is DFQATT and CDR2 is SNEGSKA (reference sequence). The CDR3 spans 16 residues. CDR3 in DNA: TGCAGTGCTATCGCGGCGGGAGGTTCTTCCTACAATGAGCAGTTCTTC. Protein: CSAIAAGGSSYNEQFF.